Each of the 17 T cell receptor beta chains below was sequenced from the same sample in a study of shared clonotypes between healthy human individuals. TCRdb's copy holds only in-frame clones and misses some; the assay was immunoSEQ multiplex PCR. This sample has around 530,000 clones, with around three quarters found just once. The sequenced sample was PBMCs. Receptor source: a woman aged 40 to 50 in good health. Some clones in this sample may be carry-over from other donors' samples.

This clone appeared a few times. The chain combines TRBV7-2 with TRBJ1-5, with D maybe TRBD1 (5 bases). Between the trimmed V and J ends, which lost 5 bases and 5 bases, there was a span of 10 bases. The CDR3 runs to 13 residues. Per the germline V gene, CDR1 is SGHTA and CDR2 is FQGNSA. CDR3 sequence (DNA): TGTGCCAGCAGCGCACGGGGGGATCAGCCCCAGCATTTT. Encoded protein: CASSARGDQPQHF.

This chain connects TRBV10-3 to TRBJ2-7; weak D call: TRBD2 (7 bases). The CDR3 is made up of 13 amino acids. V gave up 8 bases and J gave up 2 bases, with 13 bases separating them. The germline V gene encodes CDR1 ENHRY and CDR2 SYGVKD. As DNA, the CDR3 is TGTGCCATCGGGGGGGACACCGCCTACGAGCAGTACTTC. Translating gives CAIGGDTAYEQYF.

V is TRBV19 and J is TRBJ2-5; 9 positions match TRBD1. V lost 5 bases to trimming and J lost 5 bases; unmatched junction nucleotides: 9. The germline gives CDR1 LNHDA, CDR2 SQIVND (reference sequence). CDR3 size: 15 residues. CDR3 in DNA: TGTGCCAGTAGTCTCGGGACAGGGTTGGGGGAGACCCAGTACTTC. Translation gives CASSLGTGLGETQYF. Supplemented by reference TRBV19 and TRBJ2-5, the full variable domain reads DGGITQSPKYLFRKEGQNVTLSCEQNLNHDAMYWYRQDPGQGLRLIYYSQIVNDFQKGDIAEGYSVSREKKESFPLTVTSAQKNPTAFYLCASSLGTGLGETQYFGPGTRLLVL.

The V gene is TRBV30, the J gene TRBJ2-2; D is undetermined. Germline CDR1 reads GTSNPN; CDR2 reads SVGIG (reference sequence). The CDR3 loop spans 12 amino acids. The ends were cut back, 4 bases at V and 7 bases at J, with 10 bases in the middle. The CDR3 reads CAWKRVIGELFF. The CDR3 coding sequence is TGTGCCTGGAAACGGGTCATCGGGGAGCTGTTTTTT.

V gene TRBV6-5 combines with J gene TRBJ2-7, with 12 bases fitting TRBD2. Germline trimming cut 0 bases from V and 5 bases from J; bases unmatched to any gene: 5. Per the germline V gene, CDR1 is MNHEY and CDR2 is SVGAGI. The CDR3 covers 16 residues. The CDR3: CASSYSLAGGRHEQYF. CDR3 sequence (DNA): TGTGCCAGCAGTTACTCACTAGCGGGAGGCCGGCACGAGCAGTACTTC.

The chain is built from TRBV30 and TRBJ2-2; the D gene is possibly TRBD2 (5 bases). This CDR3 spans 14 amino acids. V lost 4 bases and J 4 bases, leaving 13 bases between the germline ends. From germline, CDR1 is GTSNPN and CDR2 SVGIG (reference sequence). CDR3 sequence reads: CAWTGRGFTGELFF. The CDR3 DNA reads TGTGCCTGGACTGGACGAGGGTTCACCGGGGAGCTGTTTTTT. Based on the CDR3 plus reference TRBV30 and TRBJ2-2, the full variable domain is SQTIHQWPATLVQPVGSPLSLECTVEGTSNPNLYWYRQAAGRGLQLLFYSVGIGQISSEVPQNLSASRPQDRQFILSSKKLLLSDSGFYLCAWTGRGFTGELFFGEGSRLTVL.

The chain is built from TRBV20-1 and TRBJ2-1, with no clear D. The CDR3 length is 11 residues. V was pared by 3 bases and J by 9 bases, with 9 bases between. CDR1 and CDR2 from the germline V gene are DFQATT and SNEGSKA (reference sequence). CDR3 amino acids: CSASYQAEQFF. Here the CDR3 DNA reads TGCAGTGCTAGTTACCAGGCTGAGCAGTTCTTC.

This clone was seen a handful of times. The chain employs TRBV12-2 and TRBJ2-5; the D call TRBD2 from the table was never checked on the DNA. TRBV12-2 is a pseudogene. CDR3 length equals 12 residues. CDR3 nucleotides: TGTGCAAGTCGCCGAAAAAGCGAGACCCAGTACTTC. It is translated as CASRRKSETQYF.

The chain carries TRBV7-6 and TRBJ2-5, with a tentative D call TRBD2 (6 bases). Deletions cut 5 bases from V and 4 bases from J, with 11 bases between. The germline CDR1 and CDR2 sequences are SGHVS and FNYEAQ. This CDR3 contains 13 residues. The CDR3 loop reads CASSPGGRETQYF. The DNA for the CDR3 is TGTGCCAGCAGCCCAGGAGGGCGAGAGACCCAGTACTTC. The full variable domain, with the rest looked up from reference TRBV7-6 and TRBJ2-5, is GAGVSQSPRYKVTKRGQDVALRCDPISGHVSLYWYRQALGQGPEFLTYFNYEAQQDKSGLPNDRFSAERPEGSISTLTIQRTEQRDSAMYRCASSPGGRETQYFGPGTRLLVL.

This clone appeared once. The chain carries TRBV25-1 and TRBJ1-2, with TRBD1 matching 8 bases. This CDR3 contains 13 residues. The V and J ends lost 5 bases and 9 bases, in that order; junction bases with no gene match: 8. Germline V gene lookup returns CDR1 MGHDK and CDR2 SYGVNS. CDR3 sequence: CASSNDRGGSYTF. The CDR3 DNA is TGTGCCAGCAGTAACGACAGGGGTGGAAGCTACACCTTC.

This clone appeared a single time. The V and J genes are TRBV6-5 and TRBJ2-5, with D unclear. Germline loops: CDR1 MNHEY, CDR2 SVGAGI. The germline V and J ends were trimmed by 5 bases and 1 base, with 8 bases remaining between them. The CDR3 spans 13 residues. The CDR3 here is CASSPNTQETQYF. In DNA, the CDR3 is TGTGCCAGCAGTCCCAATACCCAAGAGACCCAGTACTTC.

For this clone: This sample includes further DNA sequences coding for the same CDR3. The chain recombines TRBV7-9 with TRBJ1-5; D is undetermined. The V gene's germline CDR1 is SEHNR and CDR2 FQNEAQ (reference sequence). The CDR3 spans 12 residues. Trimming pared 0 bases from V and 6 bases from J, leaving 3 bases between. CDR3 DNA sequence: TGTGCCAGCAGCTTAGCGGCTCAGCCCCAGCATTTT. This gives the protein CASSLAAQPQHF.

The rearrangement links TRBV29-1 to TRBJ2-7, with 9 nucleotides matching TRBD1. The CDR3 has 13 amino acids. Unmatched junction bases numbered 5, after V lost 6 bases and J lost 2 bases. Germline lookup yields CDR1 SQVTM and CDR2 ANQGSEA. The CDR3 region has the DNA TGCAGCGTACCGGGACAGGGCACCTACGAGCAGTACTTC. This sequence encodes CSVPGQGTYEQYF.

This rearrangement joins TRBV6-1 to TRBJ1-5; 9 bases map to TRBD1. CDR1 is MNHNS and CDR2 is SASEGT in the germline V gene. The ends lost 3 bases at V and 0 bases at J; junction bases unmatched: 3. The CDR3 spans 16 residues. As DNA, the CDR3 is TGTGCCAGCAGTGAGGGACAGGGTTATAGCAATCAGCCCCAGCATTTT. Translation gives CASSEGQGYSNQPQHF.

This clone appeared once. V is TRBV4-3 and J is TRBJ2-7; D possibly corresponds to TRBD2 (5 bases). The V gene's germline CDR1 is LGHNA and CDR2 YSLEER. Deletions cut 2 bases from V and 1 base from J, with 9 bases between. This CDR3 comprises 14 residues. CDR3 region: CASSQSTGSYEQYF. For the CDR3, the DNA is TGCGCCAGCAGCCAATCGACGGGATCCTACGAGCAGTACTTC.

This clone has just one count. The genes are TRBV5-1 and TRBJ1-1, with a tentative D call TRBD1 (5 bases). The V end lost 1 base, the J end lost 0 bases, and 13 bases lay between the germline ends. The germline V gene has CDR1 SGHRS and CDR2 YFSETQ. This CDR3 is built from 16 residues. Here the CDR3 reads CASSLFGGRMNTEAFF. The DNA of the CDR3 is TGCGCCAGCAGCTTGTTTGGGGGGAGGATGAACACTGAAGCTTTCTTT.

This clone was picked up a small number of times. This sequence joins TRBV5-1 and TRBJ2-5; a weak D match, TRBD2 (5 bases). V lost 4 bases to trimming and J lost 4 bases, with 17 bases between them. Germline CDR1 and CDR2: SGHRS and YFSETQ. The CDR3 runs to 15 residues. CDR3: CASSLSREEGETQYF. In DNA, the CDR3 is TGCGCCAGCAGCCTGTCCCGGGAAGAAGGAGAGACCCAGTACTTC.